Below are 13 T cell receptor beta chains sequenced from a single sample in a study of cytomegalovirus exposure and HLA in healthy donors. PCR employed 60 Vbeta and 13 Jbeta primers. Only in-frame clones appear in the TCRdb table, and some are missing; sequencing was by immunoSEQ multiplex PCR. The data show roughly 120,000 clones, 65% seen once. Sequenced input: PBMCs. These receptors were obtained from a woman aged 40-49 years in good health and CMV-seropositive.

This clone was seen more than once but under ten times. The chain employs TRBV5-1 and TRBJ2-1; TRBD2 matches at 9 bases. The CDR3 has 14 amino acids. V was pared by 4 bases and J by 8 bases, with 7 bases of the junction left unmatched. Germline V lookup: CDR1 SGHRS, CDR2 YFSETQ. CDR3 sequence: CASSAGTSFDEQFF. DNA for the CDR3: TGCGCCAGCAGCGCCGGGACTAGCTTTGATGAGCAGTTCTTC.

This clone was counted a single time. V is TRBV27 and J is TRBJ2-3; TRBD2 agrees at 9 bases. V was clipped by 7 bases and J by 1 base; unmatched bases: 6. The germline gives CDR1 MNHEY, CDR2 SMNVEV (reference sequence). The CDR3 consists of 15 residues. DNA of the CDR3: TGTGCCAGCAATCTAGCGGGATACGGCACAGATACGCAGTATTTT. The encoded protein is CASNLAGYGTDTQYF.

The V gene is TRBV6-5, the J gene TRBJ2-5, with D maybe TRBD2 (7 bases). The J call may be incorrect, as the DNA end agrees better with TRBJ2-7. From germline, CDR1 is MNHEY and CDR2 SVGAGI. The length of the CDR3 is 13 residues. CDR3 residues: CASNQAGHYEQYF. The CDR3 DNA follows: TGTGCCAGCAACCAAGCGGGACACTACGAGCAGTACTTC.

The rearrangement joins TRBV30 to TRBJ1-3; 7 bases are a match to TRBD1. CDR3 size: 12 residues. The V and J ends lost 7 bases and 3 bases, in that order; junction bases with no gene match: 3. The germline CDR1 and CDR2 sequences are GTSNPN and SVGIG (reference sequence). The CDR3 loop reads CAFGQVGNTIYF. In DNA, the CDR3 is TGTGCCTTCGGACAGGTTGGAAACACCATATATTTT.

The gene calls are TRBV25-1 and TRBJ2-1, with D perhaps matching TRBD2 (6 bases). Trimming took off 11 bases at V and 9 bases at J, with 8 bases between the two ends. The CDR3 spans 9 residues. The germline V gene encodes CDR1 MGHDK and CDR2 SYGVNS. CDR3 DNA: TGTGCCGCGGGGCTTGAGCAGTTCTTC. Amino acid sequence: CAAGLEQFF.

CDR3 region: CASSSLAHQPQHF. DNA of the CDR3: TGTGCCAGCAGCTCACTAGCACATCAGCCCCAGCATTTT. The chain links TRBV7-2 to TRBJ1-5; no reliable D call. The CDR3 sequence is 13 residues long. Germline V gene lookup returns CDR1 SGHTA and CDR2 FQGNSA. Trimming pared 4 bases from V and 5 bases from J, leaving 9 bases between.

CDR3 DNA: TGTGCCAGCAGCTTCGATTCAAGGACAGGGGGCTATGGCTACACCTTC. It encodes CASSFDSRTGGYGYTF. The V and J genes are TRBV9 and TRBJ1-2; 10 nucleotides agree with TRBD1. The J segment lost 4 bases and the V segment lost 4 bases, leaving 10 bases of the junction unmatched. Per germline, CDR1 SGDLS and CDR2 YYNGEE. This CDR3 region has 16 residues.

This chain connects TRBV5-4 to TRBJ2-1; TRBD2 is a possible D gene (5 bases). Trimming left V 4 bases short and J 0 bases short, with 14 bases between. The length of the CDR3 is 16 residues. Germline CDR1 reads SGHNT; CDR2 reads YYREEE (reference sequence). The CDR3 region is CASSPILAGSYNEQFF. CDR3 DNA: TGTGCCAGCAGCCCCATCCTAGCAGGCTCCTACAATGAGCAGTTCTTC.

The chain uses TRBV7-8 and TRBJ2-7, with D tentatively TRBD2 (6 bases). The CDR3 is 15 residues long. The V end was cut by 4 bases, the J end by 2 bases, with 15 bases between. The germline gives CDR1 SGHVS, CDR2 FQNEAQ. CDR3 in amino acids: CASSSHELAPYEQYF. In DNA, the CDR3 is TGTGCCAGCAGCTCACACGAGCTAGCGCCCTACGAGCAGTACTTC.

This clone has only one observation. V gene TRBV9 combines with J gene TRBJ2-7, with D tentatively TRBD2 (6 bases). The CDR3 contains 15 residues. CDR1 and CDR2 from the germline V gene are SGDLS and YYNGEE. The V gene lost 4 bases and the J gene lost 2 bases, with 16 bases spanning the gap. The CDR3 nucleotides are TGTGCCAGCAGCCCGACTGGACTACAAACCTACGAGCAGTACTTC. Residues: CASSPTGLQTYEQYF.

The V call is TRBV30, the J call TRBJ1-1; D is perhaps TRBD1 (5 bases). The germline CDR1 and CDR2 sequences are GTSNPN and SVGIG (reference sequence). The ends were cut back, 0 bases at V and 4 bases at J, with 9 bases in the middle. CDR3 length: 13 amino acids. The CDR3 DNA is TGTGCCTGGAGTGTTATAGGGGCCACTGAAGCTTTCTTT. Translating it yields CAWSVIGATEAFF.

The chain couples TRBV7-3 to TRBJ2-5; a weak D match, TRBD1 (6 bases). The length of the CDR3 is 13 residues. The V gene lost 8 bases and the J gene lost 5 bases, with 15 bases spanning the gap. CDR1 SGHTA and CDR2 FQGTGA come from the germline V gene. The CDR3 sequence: CASGETGWETQYF. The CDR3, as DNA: TGTGCCAGCGGCGAGACAGGCTGGGAGACCCAGTACTTC.

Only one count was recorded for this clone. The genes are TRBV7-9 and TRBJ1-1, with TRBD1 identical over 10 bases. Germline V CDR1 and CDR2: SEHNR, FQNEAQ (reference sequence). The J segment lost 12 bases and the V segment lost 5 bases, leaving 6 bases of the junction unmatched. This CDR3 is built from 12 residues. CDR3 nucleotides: TGTGCCAGCAGCCCGGGGACAGGGGTAACTTTCTTT. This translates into CASSPGTGVTFF. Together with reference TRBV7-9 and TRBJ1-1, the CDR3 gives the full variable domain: DTGVSQNPRHKITKRGQNVTFRCDPISEHNRLYWYRQTLGQGPEFLTYFQNEAQLEKSRLLSDRFSAERPKGSFSTLEIQRTEQGDSAMYLCASSPGTGVTFFGQGTRLTVV.